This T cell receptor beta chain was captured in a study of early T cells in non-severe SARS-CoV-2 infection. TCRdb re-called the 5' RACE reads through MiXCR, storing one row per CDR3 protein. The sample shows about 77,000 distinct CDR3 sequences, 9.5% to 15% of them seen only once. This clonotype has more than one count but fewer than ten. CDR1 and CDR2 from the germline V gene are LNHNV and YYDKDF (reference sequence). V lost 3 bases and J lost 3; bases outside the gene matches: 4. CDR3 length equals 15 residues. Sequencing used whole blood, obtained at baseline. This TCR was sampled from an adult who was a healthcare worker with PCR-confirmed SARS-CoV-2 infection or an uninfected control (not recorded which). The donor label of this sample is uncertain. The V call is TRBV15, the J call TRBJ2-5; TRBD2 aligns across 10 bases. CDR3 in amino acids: CATSSGGLAKETQYF. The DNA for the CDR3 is TGTGCCACCAGCAGTGGGGGACTAGCGAAAGAGACCCAGTACTTC.